Listed below are T cell receptor beta chains from one sample, sequenced in a study of blood T cell repertoires in COVID-19. The data were produced by immunoSEQ multiplex PCR, yet TCRdb's version contains in-frame clones alone and is incomplete. The sample records 340,000 or so clones, 83% being singletons. The sample was peripheral blood. The origin of the receptors is a man aged 25-45 years with active or convalescent COVID-19. CDR3s include the opening cysteine and the closing phenylalanine or tryptophan. A D gene is named only where the DNA matches it firmly. Some rows have no size entry. The others give once, few or many, or a class for an expanded clone.

>.|TRBJ2-7|.|TRBV12-3/TRBV12-4
TGTGCCACCCTCGGGATCAACTCCTACGAGCAGTACTTC
CATLGINSYEQYF
>.|TRBJ1-2|.|TRBV15
TGTGCCACCAGCAGAGATGCGCAAAGCTACACCTTC
CATSRDAQSYTF
>.|TRBJ1-2|.|TRBV11-2
TGTGCCAGCAGCTTACGGACAGCGCTCTATGGCTACACCTTC
CASSLRTALYGYTF
>.|TRBJ2-1|.|TRBV5-6
TGTGCCAGCAGCTTCTACGGGAGCTGGGAAAGTGAGCAGTTCTTC
CASSFYGSWESEQFF
>.|TRBJ2-7|.|TRBV11-2
TGTGCCAGCAGCCCCTCGGTACTACTAGAGCAGTACTTC
CASSPSVLLEQYF
>TRBD2|TRBJ2-5|.|TRBV6-6
TGTGCCAGCAGTCCCTGGGTAGGGACTAGCAGGAAAGAGACCCAGTACTTC
CASSPWVGTSRKETQYF
>.|TRBJ2-3|.|TRBV5-1
TGCGCCAGCTCCGTGCGTTCAGATACGCAGTATTTT
CASSVRSDTQYF
>.|TRBJ1-4|.|TRBV30
TGTGCCTGGAGGCAATCAGGGCCTCAAGAAAAACTGTTTTTT
CAWRQSGPQEKLFF
>.|TRBJ2-7|.|TRBV27
TGTGCCAGCGGAGGGGGACAGCACTACGAGCAGTACTTC
CASGGGQHYEQYF
>.|TRBJ1-5|.|TRBV7-2
TGTGCCAGCAGCCTAGCGGCAGGGCCCCATCAGCCCCAGCATTTT
CASSLAAGPHQPQHF
>.|TRBJ1-2|.|TRBV30
TGTGCCTGGAGTGTGGAGGGTAGCTATGGCTACACCTTC
CAWSVEGSYGYTF
>TRBD1|TRBJ2-1|.|TRBV19
TGTGCCAGTAGTTTTAGAGGGTTTCTAGACAGGGGGGGGTCCTACAATGAGCAGTTCTTC
CASSFRGFLDRGGSYNEQFF
>.|TRBJ1-1|.|TRBV19
TGTGCCAGTAGTACCCTTGAGCCGAACACTGAAGCTTTCTTT
CASSTLEPNTEAFF
>.|TRBJ1-5|.|TRBV5-5
TGTGCCAGCAGCTTGGGGGGAGGGGCTCAGCCCCAGCATTTT
CASSLGGGAQPQHF
>.|TRBJ1-3|.|TRBV2
TGTGCCAGCAGTGAAGCCCTGCTGACGTCGCGACAGGACCCCTCTGGAAACACCATATATTTT
CASSEALLTSRQDPSGNTIYF
>.|TRBJ1-2|.|TRBV5-4
TGTGCCAGCAGGGGCAGCCTTAACTATGGCTACACCTTC
CASRGSLNYGYTF
>.|TRBJ2-5|once|TRBV5-4
TGTGCCAGCAGCCCAAGGTGGGCCCCCCAAGAGACCCAGTACTTC
CASSPRWAPQETQYF
>TRBD1|TRBJ2-6|.|TRBV18
TGTGCCAGCTCACCACTCGGGACAGGGTTCTCTGGGGCCAACGTCCTGACTTTC
CASSPLGTGFSGANVLTF
>TRBD2|TRBJ2-7|few|TRBV27
TGTGCCAGCAGTTTATCGTGGGAGGGCCTCCACGAGCAGTACTTC
CASSLSWEGLHEQYF
>.|TRBJ1-2|.|TRBV23-1
TGCGCCAGCAGTCCCCCGGACAGATATGGCTACACCTTC
CASSPPDRYGYTF
>.|TRBJ1-2|.|TRBV10-3
TGTGCCTCGGGTAGCCGAACTATGAACTATGGCTACACCTTC
CASGSRTMNYGYTF
>.|TRBJ2-7|.|TRBV6-5
TGTGCCAGCAAAAAACAGGGAGACCACGAGCAGTACTTC
CASKKQGDHEQYF
>.|TRBJ1-1|.|TRBV7-9
TGTGCCAGCGCCCCGTCTGGGAGCACTGAAGCTTTCTTT
CASAPSGSTEAFF
>.|TRBJ2-2|.|TRBV19
TGTGCCAGTAGTATAGGGAGGGTGATGGGCACCGGGGAGCTGTTTTTT
CASSIGRVMGTGELFF
>TRBD1|TRBJ2-2|.|TRBV6-2/TRBV6-3
TGTGCCAGCAGCTCTCCACGGACAGGGAGTGGGGAGCTGTTTTTT
CASSSPRTGSGELFF
>.|TRBJ2-7|.|TRBV20-1
TGCAGTGCTAGAGACTTCTACGAGCAGTACTTC
CSARDFYEQYF
>.|TRBJ2-7|.|TRBV6-6
TGTGCCAGCAGTTACATGGACAGCCTAAAGGACTTC
CASSYMDSLKDF
>.|TRBJ2-7|once|TRBV2
TGTGCCAGCAGTGCCCGGTTTTTGATCTACGAGCAGTACTTC
CASSARFLIYEQYF
>.|TRBJ2-3|.|TRBV7-2
TGTGCCAGCAGCCTCTACCTAAGTGCGGGGGCCACAGATACGCAGTATTTT
CASSLYLSAGATDTQYF
>.|TRBJ1-5|.|TRBV2
TGTGCCAGCTGGGGAGGGCAGGGAGACTATAGCAATCAGCCCCAGCATTTT
CASWGGQGDYSNQPQHF
>.|TRBJ2-7|once|TRBV5-8
TGTGCCAGCAGCTTGGGTGGGAGCTCCTACGAGCAGTACTTC
CASSLGGSSYEQYF
>.|TRBJ2-7|.|TRBV9
TGTGCCAGCAGCACTACCGGGACATCTGGCGAGCAGTACTTC
CASSTTGTSGEQYF
>.|TRBJ1-4|.|TRBV4-1
TGCGCCAGCAGCCCAAGAATGGGCCAGAAGAATGAAAAACTGTTTTTT
CASSPRMGQKNEKLFF
>.|TRBJ2-5|few|TRBV19
TGTGCCAGTAGTCTCGGGATTCCAGAGACCCAGTACTTC
CASSLGIPETQYF
>.|TRBJ1-5|.|TRBV24-1
TGTGCCACCAGTGATCCCCTACGACAGCAGCATTTT
CATSDPLRQQHF
>.|TRBJ2-7|.|TRBV3-1/TRBV3-2
TGTGCCAGCAGCCAAGAGGCCGCCAGGGAAGTGAACGAGCAGTACTTC
CASSQEAAREVNEQYF
>TRBD1|TRBJ1-6|few|TRBV5-8
TGTGCCAGCAGCCCCGGGACAGAGGCCTCACCCCTCCACTTT
CASSPGTEASPLHF
>.|TRBJ2-3|.|TRBV25-1
TGTGCCATAGGTAGCCATACGACAGATACGCAGTATTTT
CAIGSHTTDTQYF
>.|TRBJ1-6|.|TRBV24-1
TGTGCCACCAGTGTCCTGGACAGCGGACATTCACCCCTCCACTTT
CATSVLDSGHSPLHF
>TRBD2|TRBJ2-2|.|TRBV15
TGTGCCACCAGCAGAGATAGCGGGAGGGTTCTCGGGGAGCTGTTTTTT
CATSRDSGRVLGELFF
>.|TRBJ2-7|once|TRBV30
TGTGCCTGGAGTGGGGGGGAAAGCTACTACGAGCAGTACTTC
CAWSGGESYYEQYF
>.|TRBJ2-1|.|TRBV11-1
TGTGCCAGCAGCTTAGTGGGTGCTAACTATTACAATGAGCAGTTCTTC
CASSLVGANYYNEQFF
>TRBD1|TRBJ1-1|.|TRBV12-5
TGTGCTAGTGGATCAGGGGGCGCGAGGTTGAACACTGAAGCTTTCTTT
CASGSGGARLNTEAFF
>.|TRBJ2-1|.|TRBV5-1
TGCGCCAGCAGCCCCGCGGGGAGCAATGAGCAGTTCTTC
CASSPAGSNEQFF
>.|TRBJ2-7|once|TRBV18
TGTGCCAGCTCCGGGGACTCCGACGAGCAGTACTTC
CASSGDSDEQYF
>TRBD2|TRBJ2-2|.|TRBV5-8
TGTGCCAGCAGCTTGCAACTAGCGGGGGGGAACACCGGGGAGCTGTTTTTT
CASSLQLAGGNTGELFF
>.|TRBJ2-1|.|TRBV6-5
TGTGCCAGTAGTTCCACTGGAGTAGCGGCCCACAATGAGCAGTTCTTC
CASSSTGVAAHNEQFF
>.|TRBJ2-2|.|TRBV2
TGTGCCAGCACCGGGGGAGTCGGGGAGCTGTTTTTT
CASTGGVGELFF
>.|TRBJ1-4|.|TRBV6-2/TRBV6-3
TGTGCCAGCAGGTACACTAGTGGTGAGGCATCAACTAATGAAAAACTGTTTTTT
CASRYTSGEASTNEKLFF
>TRBD2|TRBJ2-5|once|TRBV9
TGTGCCAGCAGCCCTACGTTAGCGGGGCGATCAGAGACCCAGTACTTC
CASSPTLAGRSETQYF
>TRBD1|TRBJ1-2|.|TRBV6-4
TGTGCCAGCAGTGACAGGACAGGATCTGGCTACACCTTC
CASSDRTGSGYTF
>TRBD1|TRBJ2-2|few|TRBV11-1
TGTGCCAGCAGCTTAGGTGCAGGGGGCACCGGGGAGCTGTTTTTT
CASSLGAGGTGELFF
>TRBD2|TRBJ2-3|.|TRBV6-5
TGTGCCAGCACCCCAAGGGCGGGAGGGCCAGATACGCAGTATTTT
CASTPRAGGPDTQYF
>.|TRBJ2-5|.|TRBV11-3
TGTGCCAGCAGCTTAGATGGGTACAGTCAAGAGACCCAGTACTTC
CASSLDGYSQETQYF
>TRBD1|TRBJ1-2|.|TRBV30
TGTGCCTGGAGTGTAGGGGGCCCGGGCTACACCTTC
CAWSVGGPGYTF
>.|TRBJ2-7|.|TRBV28
TGTGCCAGCAGTCAGGTGGCAGGGGCCCACGAGCAGTACTTC
CASSQVAGAHEQYF
>TRBD1|TRBJ1-1|once|TRBV11-3
TGTGCCAGCAGCGCGGGACAGGGGCAGAACACTGAAGCTTTCTTT
CASSAGQGQNTEAFF
>.|TRBJ2-5|.|TRBV12-3/TRBV12-4
TGTGCCAGCAGTTCGAGCAGGGAAGAGACCCAGTACTTC
CASSSSREETQYF
>TRBD2|TRBJ2-3|.|TRBV7-3
TGTGCCAGCAGCCCACAAGCGGGATACACAGATACGCAGTATTTT
CASSPQAGYTDTQYF